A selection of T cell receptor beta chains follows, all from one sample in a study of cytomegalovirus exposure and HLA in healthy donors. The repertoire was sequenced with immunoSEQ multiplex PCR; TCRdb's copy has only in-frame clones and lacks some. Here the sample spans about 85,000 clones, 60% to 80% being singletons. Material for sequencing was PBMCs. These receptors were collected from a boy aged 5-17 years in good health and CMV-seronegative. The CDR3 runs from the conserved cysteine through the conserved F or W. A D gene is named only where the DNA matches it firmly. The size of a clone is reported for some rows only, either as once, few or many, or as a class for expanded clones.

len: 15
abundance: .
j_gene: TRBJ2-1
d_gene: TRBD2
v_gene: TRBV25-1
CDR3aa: CASSVGSGKGDEQFF
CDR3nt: TGTGCCAGCAGTGTGGGTAGCGGGAAGGGCGATGAGCAGTTCTTC

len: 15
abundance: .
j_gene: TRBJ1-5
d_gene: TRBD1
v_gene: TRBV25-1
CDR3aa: CASSEWGDRDQPQHF
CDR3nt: TGTGCCAGCAGTGAATGGGGGGACAGGGATCAGCCCCAGCATTTT

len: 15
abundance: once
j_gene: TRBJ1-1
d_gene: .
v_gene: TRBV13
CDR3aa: CASSISRIVNTEAFF
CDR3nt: TGTGCCAGCAGCATATCCAGGATAGTGAACACTGAAGCTTTCTTT

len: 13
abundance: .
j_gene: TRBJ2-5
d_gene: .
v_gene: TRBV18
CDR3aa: CASSPVNQETQYF
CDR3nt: TGTGCCAGCTCACCAGTCAACCAAGAGACCCAGTACTTC

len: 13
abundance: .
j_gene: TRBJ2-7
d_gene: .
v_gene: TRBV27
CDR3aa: CASSFGPYYEQYF
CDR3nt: TGTGCCAGCAGTTTTGGTCCCTACTACGAGCAGTACTTC

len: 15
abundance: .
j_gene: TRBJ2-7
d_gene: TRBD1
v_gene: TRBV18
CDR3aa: CASSPPRTGDYEQYF
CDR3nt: TGTGCCAGCTCACCACCTAGGACAGGGGACTACGAGCAGTACTTC

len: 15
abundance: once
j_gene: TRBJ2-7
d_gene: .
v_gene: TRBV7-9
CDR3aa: CASSSTLQGFTEQYF
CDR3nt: TGTGCCAGCAGCTCCACCCTACAGGGATTTACAGAGCAGTACTTC

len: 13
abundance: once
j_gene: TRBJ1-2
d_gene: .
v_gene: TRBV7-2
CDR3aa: CASSLDQGRGYTF
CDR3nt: TGTGCCAGCAGCTTAGATCAGGGGAGAGGCTACACCTTC

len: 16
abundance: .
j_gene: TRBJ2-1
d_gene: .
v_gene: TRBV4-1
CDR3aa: CASSQDAGRSYNEQFF
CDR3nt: TGCGCCAGCAGCCAAGATGCGGGGAGGTCCTACAATGAGCAGTTCTTC

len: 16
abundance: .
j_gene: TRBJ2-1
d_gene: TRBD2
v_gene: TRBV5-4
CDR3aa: CASSWGSGGAYNEQFF
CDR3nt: TGTGCCAGCAGCTGGGGGAGCGGGGGGGCCTACAATGAGCAGTTCTTC

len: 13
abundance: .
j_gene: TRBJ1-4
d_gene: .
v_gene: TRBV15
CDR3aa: CATGGQTNEKLFF
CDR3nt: TGTGCCACTGGCGGGCAGACTAATGAAAAACTGTTTTTT

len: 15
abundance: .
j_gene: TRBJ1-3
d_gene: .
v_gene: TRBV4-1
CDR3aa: CASSQDRYSGNTIYF
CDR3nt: TGCGCCAGCAGCCAAGACAGGTACTCTGGAAACACCATATATTTT

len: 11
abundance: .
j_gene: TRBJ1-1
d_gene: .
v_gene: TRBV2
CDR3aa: CAAYRDTEAFF
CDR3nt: TGTGCCGCCTACAGAGACACTGAAGCTTTCTTT

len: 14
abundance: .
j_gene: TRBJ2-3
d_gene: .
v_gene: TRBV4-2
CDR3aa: CASSQETSTDTQYF
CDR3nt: TGTGCCAGCAGCCAAGAGACTAGCACAGATACGCAGTATTTT

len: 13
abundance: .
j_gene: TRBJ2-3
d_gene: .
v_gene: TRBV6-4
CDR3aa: CASSDLLTDTQYF
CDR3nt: TGTGCCAGCAGTGATCTCCTGACAGATACGCAGTATTTT

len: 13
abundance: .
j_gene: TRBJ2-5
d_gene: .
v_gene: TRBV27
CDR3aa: CASSFREEETQYF
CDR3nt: TGTGCCAGCAGTTTTAGGGAGGAAGAGACCCAGTACTTC

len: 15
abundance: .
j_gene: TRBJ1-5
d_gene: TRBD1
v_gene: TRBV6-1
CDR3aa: CASSPTGGSNQPQHF
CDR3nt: TGTGCCAGCAGTCCGACAGGGGGGAGCAATCAGCCCCAGCATTTT